The rows below give T cell receptor beta chains drawn from one sample of a study of control samples from healthy donors and cancer patients. This table comes from immunoSEQ multiplex PCR, and its TCRdb copy is limited to in-frame clones, with some not included. The data show around 100,000 clones, with less than 90% seen just once and 18% held by the top ten. Sample: blood. These TCRs come from a woman aged 45-60 years in good health. CDR3s include the opening cysteine and the closing phenylalanine or tryptophan. A D gene is named only where the DNA matches it firmly. Rows may omit the clone size; those that give it use once, few, many or a size class.

j_call: TRBJ1-4
clone_size: .
v_call: TRBV2
d_call: TRBD1
cdr3_aa: CASSLTGGGEKLFF
cdr3_nt: TGTGCCAGCAGTTTGACAGGGGGAGGTGAAAAACTGTTTTTT

j_call: TRBJ2-3
clone_size: .
v_call: TRBV6-5
d_call: TRBD2
cdr3_aa: CASRDGLVTDTQYF
cdr3_nt: TGTGCCAGCAGAGACGGACTAGTCACAGATACGCAGTATTTT

j_call: TRBJ1-6
clone_size: .
v_call: TRBV6-4
d_call: .
cdr3_aa: CASSDEGTDNSPLHF
cdr3_nt: TGTGCCAGCAGTGACGAGGGAACCGATAATTCACCCCTCCACTTT

j_call: TRBJ2-1
clone_size: .
v_call: TRBV27
d_call: TRBD2
cdr3_aa: CASRSFLGEGTSGRAPEQFF
cdr3_nt: TGTGCCAGCAGAAGTTTTTTGGGGGAAGGGACTAGCGGGAGGGCCCCTGAGCAGTTCTTC

j_call: TRBJ2-1
clone_size: .
v_call: TRBV6-6
d_call: TRBD1
cdr3_aa: CASSPKRYRGRAYNEQFF
cdr3_nt: TGTGCCAGCAGTCCGAAAAGATACAGGGGGCGGGCCTACAATGAGCAGTTCTTC

j_call: TRBJ1-3
clone_size: .
v_call: TRBV4-1
d_call: .
cdr3_aa: CASSQKVELPGNTIYF
cdr3_nt: TGCGCCAGCAGCCAAAAGGTAGAGCTGCCTGGAAACACCATATATTTT

j_call: TRBJ2-5
clone_size: few
v_call: TRBV5-4
d_call: .
cdr3_aa: CASSPGPQETQYF
cdr3_nt: TGTGCCAGCAGCCCGGGGCCCCAAGAGACCCAGTACTTC

j_call: TRBJ2-5
clone_size: .
v_call: TRBV27
d_call: .
cdr3_aa: CASTLSPALKAGRYQETQYF
cdr3_nt: TGTGCCAGCACCTTGTCCCCGGCCCTAAAGGCGGGACGGTACCAAGAGACCCAGTACTTC

j_call: TRBJ1-2
clone_size: once
v_call: TRBV6-2/TRBV6-3
d_call: .
cdr3_aa: CASSSDITYQGLGYGYTF
cdr3_nt: TGTGCCAGCAGCTCGGATATTACTTATCAGGGGCTGGGATATGGCTACACCTTC

j_call: TRBJ2-3
clone_size: .
v_call: TRBV11-2
d_call: .
cdr3_aa: CASSLGGVEDTQYF
cdr3_nt: TGTGCCAGCAGCTTAGGGGGGGTGGAGGATACGCAGTATTTT

j_call: TRBJ2-4
clone_size: once
v_call: TRBV6-2/TRBV6-3
d_call: TRBD1
cdr3_aa: CASSPQTGGDYKNIQYF
cdr3_nt: TGTGCCAGCAGCCCACAGACAGGGGGCGACTACAAAAACATTCAGTACTTC

j_call: TRBJ1-1
clone_size: once
v_call: TRBV27
d_call: .
cdr3_aa: CASRPTGVNTEAFF
cdr3_nt: TGTGCCAGCAGGCCGACAGGAGTGAACACTGAAGCTTTCTTT

j_call: TRBJ2-1
clone_size: .
v_call: TRBV3-1/TRBV3-2
d_call: .
cdr3_aa: CASSAPGTFSYNEQFF
cdr3_nt: TGTGCCAGCAGCGCCCCCGGGACTTTCTCATACAATGAGCAGTTCTTC

j_call: TRBJ1-6
clone_size: once
v_call: TRBV28
d_call: .
cdr3_aa: CASSLGTRSPLHF
cdr3_nt: TGTGCCAGCAGTCTAGGGACGAGGTCACCCCTCCACTTT

j_call: TRBJ2-3
clone_size: .
v_call: TRBV19
d_call: .
cdr3_aa: CASSGSTDTQYF
cdr3_nt: TGTGCCAGTAGTGGGTCCACAGATACGCAGTATTTT